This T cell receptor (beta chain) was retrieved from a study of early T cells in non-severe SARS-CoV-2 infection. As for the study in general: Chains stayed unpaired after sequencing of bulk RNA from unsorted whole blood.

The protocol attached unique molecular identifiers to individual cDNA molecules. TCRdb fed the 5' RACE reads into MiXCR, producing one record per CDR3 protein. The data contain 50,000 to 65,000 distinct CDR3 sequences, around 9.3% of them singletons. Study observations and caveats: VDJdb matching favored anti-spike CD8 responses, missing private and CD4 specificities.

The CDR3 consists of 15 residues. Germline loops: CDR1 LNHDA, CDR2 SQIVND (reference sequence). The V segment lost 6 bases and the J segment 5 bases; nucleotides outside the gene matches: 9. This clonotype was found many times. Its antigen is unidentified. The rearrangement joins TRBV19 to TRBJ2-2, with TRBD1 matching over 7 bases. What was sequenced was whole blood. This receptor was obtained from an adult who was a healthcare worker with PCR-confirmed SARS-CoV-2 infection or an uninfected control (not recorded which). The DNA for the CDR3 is TGTGCCAGTAGAAACAGGGGCGCCAGGACCGGGGAGCTGTTTTTT. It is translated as CASRNRGARTGELFF. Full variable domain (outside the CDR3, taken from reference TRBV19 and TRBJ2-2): DGGITQSPKYLFRKEGQNVTLSCEQNLNHDAMYWYRQDPGQGLRLIYYSQIVNDFQKGDIAEGYSVSREKKESFPLTVTSAQKNPTAFYLCASRNRGARTGELFFGEGSRLTVL.